Shown below are 12 T cell receptor beta chains from a single sample sequenced in a study of somatic mutations in cytotoxic T cells in rheumatoid arthritis. Clones were sequenced by immunoSEQ multiplex PCR, and TCRdb holds only the in-frame ones, with some missing. The sample contains 17,000 or so clones, approximately 82% of which appear only once. Specimen: CD8+ T cells sorted from blood. The source is an adult with rheumatoid arthritis.

This clone has just one count. The genes are TRBV30 and TRBJ2-7, with TRBD2 matching 9 bases. Trimming cost V 7 bases and J 3 bases; bases outside gene matches: 4. Per the germline V gene, CDR1 is GTSNPN and CDR2 is SVGIG (reference sequence). The CDR3 runs 12 residues. The CDR3 sequence: CASDSGSYEQYF. The DNA for the CDR3 is TGTGCCTCCGATAGCGGGAGCTACGAGCAGTACTTC.

The chain joins TRBV5-6 to TRBJ1-3; D is possibly TRBD1 (6 bases). Germline CDR1 is SGHDT and CDR2 is YYEEEE. V was cut by 2 bases and J by 0 bases, with 12 bases left in between. This CDR3 is 16 amino acids long. The CDR3 region is CASSFIQGLSGNTIYF. The CDR3 DNA follows: TGTGCCAGCAGCTTCATACAGGGCCTCTCTGGAAACACCATATATTTT.

V and J are TRBV5-1 and TRBJ1-2; 9 positions agree with TRBD1. CDR1 is SGHRS and CDR2 is YFSETQ in the germline V gene. J was trimmed by 0 bases and V by 4 bases; bases with no gene match: 4. There are 15 residues in the CDR3. The CDR3 loop reads CASSPTGGPNYGYTF. Here the CDR3 DNA reads TGCGCCAGCAGCCCCACAGGGGGCCCTAACTATGGCTACACCTTC.

The chain combines TRBV5-4 with TRBJ2-1; D not certain. Per the germline V gene, CDR1 is SGHNT and CDR2 is YYREEE (reference sequence). The CDR3 contains 13 residues. V gave up 4 bases and J gave up 0 bases, with 5 bases separating them. The chain's CDR3 is CASSPPSYNEQFF. The DNA for the CDR3 is TGTGCCAGCAGCCCCCCCTCCTACAATGAGCAGTTCTTC.

By frequency in the sample, this clone is medium-sized. The chain has TRBV25-1 and TRBJ2-7; D might be TRBD1 or TRBD2, each matching 7 bases. The CDR3 spans 15 residues. Germline CDR1 and CDR2: MGHDK and SYGVNS. V was pared by 8 bases and J by 3 bases, with 20 bases between. This CDR3 reads CASRGGRQGVYEQYF. For the CDR3, the DNA is TGTGCCAGCCGGGGAGGGAGACAGGGAGTCTACGAGCAGTACTTC.

The sample holds one count of this clone. The chain joins TRBV27 to TRBJ2-7; 8 bases align to TRBD2. This CDR3 has 15 amino acids. Trimming removed 4 bases from V and 2 bases from J; junction bases left unmatched: 7. The V gene's germline CDR1 is MNHEY and CDR2 SMNVEV (reference sequence). CDR3 protein: CASSSGSGSAYEQYF. The CDR3, as DNA: TGTGCCAGCAGTTCCGGCAGCGGGAGCGCCTACGAGCAGTACTTC.

The rearrangement links TRBV13 to TRBJ2-3; the match to TRBD2 covers 7 bases. CDR3 length: 16 amino acids. Per the germline V gene, CDR1 is PRHDT and CDR2 is FYEKMQ (reference sequence). The V and J ends lost 6 bases and 4 bases, in that order; junction bases with no gene match: 13. CDR3 coding DNA: TGTGCCAGCAGGGGAGAGGGACTAACCAGGCCAGATACGCAGTATTTT. As protein: CASRGEGLTRPDTQYF.

The chain joins TRBV5-3 to TRBJ1-5; 8 bases agree with TRBD1. TRBV5-3 is classed as an ORF, of uncertain function. After removal of 0 bases from V and 4 bases from J, the junction contained 3 bases not matched to a gene. The CDR3 covers 15 residues. In DNA, the CDR3 is TGTGCCAGAAGCTTGGCAGGGGGCGAGAATCAGCCCCAGCATTTT. Translation gives CARSLAGGENQPQHF.

This chain uses TRBV2 with TRBJ2-7, with 10 positions matching TRBD1. CDR3 size: 15 residues. V shed 4 bases and J 2 bases; nucleotides not matched to a gene: 5. Per the germline V gene, CDR1 is SNHLY and CDR2 is FYNNEI. The CDR3 sequence is CASSGDRGPTYEQYF. The CDR3 DNA reads as TGTGCCAGCAGTGGAGACAGGGGGCCCACCTACGAGCAGTACTTC.

This chain links TRBV10-1 with TRBJ1-2; D remains ambiguous. Germline V lookup: CDR1 WNHNN, CDR2 SYGVQD (reference sequence). The CDR3 loop spans 16 amino acids. V lost 2 bases to trimming and J lost 2 bases, with 15 bases between them. The CDR3 DNA sequence: TGCGCCAGCAGTGAGAGACGACCCAACGAGAACTATGGCTACACCTTC. The encoded protein is CASSERRPNENYGYTF.

The V call is TRBV29-1, the J call TRBJ2-1; D gene uncertain. CDR3 length: 13 residues. The germline V gene has CDR1 SQVTM and CDR2 ANQGSEA. V was trimmed by 1 base and J by 8 bases, leaving 12 bases between them. DNA of the CDR3: TGCAGCGTTGAAGTTGGGTTTCAGGATGAGCAGTTCTTC. This translates into CSVEVGFQDEQFF.

This clone was counted once. J is TRBJ1-4 and V is TRBV27; 7 bases are a match to TRBD1. The V segment lost 3 bases and the J segment 3 bases; nucleotides outside the gene matches: 13. CDR1 is MNHEY and CDR2 is SMNVEV in the germline V gene (reference sequence). The length of the CDR3 is 18 residues. The CDR3 region is CASSLTPTGLSSNEKLFF. DNA of the CDR3: TGTGCCAGCAGTTTGACCCCGACAGGGTTGAGTTCTAATGAAAAACTGTTTTTT.